This T cell receptor (beta chain) appears in the sequencing data of a study of blood T cell repertoires in COVID-19. Study at large: COVID-19 samples, acute and convalescent, were from the United States, Italy and Spain. PBMCs, B-cell-depleted T cells, or T cells were the source of the cDNA or gDNA that made up the material.

CDR3 size: 14 residues. V shed 3 bases and J shed 1 base, with 10 bases lying between them. Germline V lookup: CDR1 SGHAT, CDR2 FQNNGV. The table came from immunoSEQ multiplex PCR; TCRdb's copy has only in-frame clones and leaves some out. The repertoire consists of about 50,000 clones, with more than 70% occurring once and the leading ten covering 5.5% to 6.5%. This clone was seen a single time. The receptor's source is a woman older than 75 with acute or convalescent COVID-19. The chain employs TRBV11-2 and TRBJ2-7, with a possible D match to TRBD1 (5 bases). The sequencing sample was made of peripheral blood. The CDR3 sequence: CASSFEAGSYEQYF. The CDR3 DNA follows: TGTGCCAGCAGCTTTGAGGCAGGGTCCTACGAGCAGTACTTC.